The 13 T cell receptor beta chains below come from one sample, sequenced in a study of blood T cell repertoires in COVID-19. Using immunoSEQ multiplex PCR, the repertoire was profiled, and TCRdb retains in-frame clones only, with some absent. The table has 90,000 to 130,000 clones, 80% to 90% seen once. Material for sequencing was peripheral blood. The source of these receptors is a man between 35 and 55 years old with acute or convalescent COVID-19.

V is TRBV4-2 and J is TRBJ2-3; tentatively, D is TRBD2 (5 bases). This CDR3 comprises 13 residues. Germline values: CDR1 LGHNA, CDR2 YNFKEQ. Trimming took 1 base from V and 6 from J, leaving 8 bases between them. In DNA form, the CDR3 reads TGTGCCAGCAGCCAAGGGACTTTTGATACGCAGTATTTT. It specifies CASSQGTFDTQYF.

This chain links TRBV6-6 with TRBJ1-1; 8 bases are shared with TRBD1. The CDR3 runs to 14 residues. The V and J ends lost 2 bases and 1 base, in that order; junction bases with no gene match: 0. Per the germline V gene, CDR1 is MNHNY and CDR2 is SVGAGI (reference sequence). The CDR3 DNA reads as TGTGCCAGCAGTTACGGACAGGGGAACACTGAAGCTTTCTTT. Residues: CASSYGQGNTEAFF.

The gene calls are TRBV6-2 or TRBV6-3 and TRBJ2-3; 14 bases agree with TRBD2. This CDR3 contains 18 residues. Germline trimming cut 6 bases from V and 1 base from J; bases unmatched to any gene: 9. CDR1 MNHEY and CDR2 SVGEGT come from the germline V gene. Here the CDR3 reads CASSWTSGGPRGTDTQYF. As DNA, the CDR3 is TGTGCCAGCAGCTGGACTAGCGGGGGGCCGAGGGGCACAGATACGCAGTATTTT.

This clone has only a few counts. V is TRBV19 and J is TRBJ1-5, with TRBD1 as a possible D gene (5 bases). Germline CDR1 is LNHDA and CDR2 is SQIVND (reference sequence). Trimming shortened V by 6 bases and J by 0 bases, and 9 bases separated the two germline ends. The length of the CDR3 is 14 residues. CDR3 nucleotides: TGTGCCAGTAGCCCCAGGGATAGCAATCAGCCCCAGCATTTT. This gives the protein CASSPRDSNQPQHF.

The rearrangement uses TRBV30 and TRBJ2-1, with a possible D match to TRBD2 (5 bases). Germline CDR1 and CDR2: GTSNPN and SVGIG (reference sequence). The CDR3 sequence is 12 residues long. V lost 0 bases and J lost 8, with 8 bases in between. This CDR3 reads CAWSVDGDEQFF. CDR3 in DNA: TGTGCCTGGAGTGTGGACGGGGATGAGCAGTTCTTC.

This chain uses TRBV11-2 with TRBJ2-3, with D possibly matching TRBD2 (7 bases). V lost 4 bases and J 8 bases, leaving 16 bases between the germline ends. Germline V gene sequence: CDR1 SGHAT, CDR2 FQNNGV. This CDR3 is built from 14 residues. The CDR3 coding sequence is TGTGCCAGCAGCTGGGGGGGGGCCAAAGGTACGCAGTATTTT. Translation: CASSWGGAKGTQYF.

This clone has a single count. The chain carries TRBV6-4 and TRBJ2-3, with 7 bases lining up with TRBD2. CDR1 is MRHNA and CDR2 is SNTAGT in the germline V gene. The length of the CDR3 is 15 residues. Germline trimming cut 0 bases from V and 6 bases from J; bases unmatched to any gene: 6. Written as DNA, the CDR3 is TGTGCCAGCAGTGACTCGGCGGGAGTCCTGGATACGCAGTATTTT. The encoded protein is CASSDSAGVLDTQYF.

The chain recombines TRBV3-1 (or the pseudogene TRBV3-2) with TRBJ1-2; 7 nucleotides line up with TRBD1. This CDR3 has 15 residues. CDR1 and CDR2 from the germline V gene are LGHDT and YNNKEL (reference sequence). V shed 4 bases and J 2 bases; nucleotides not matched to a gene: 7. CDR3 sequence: CASSRPGTENYGYTF. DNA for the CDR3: TGTGCCAGCAGCCGACCGGGGACAGAGAACTATGGCTACACCTTC.

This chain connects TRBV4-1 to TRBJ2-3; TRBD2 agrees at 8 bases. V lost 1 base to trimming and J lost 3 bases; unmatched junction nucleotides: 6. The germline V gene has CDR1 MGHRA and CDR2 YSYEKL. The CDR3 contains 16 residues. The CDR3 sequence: CASSQVRASGTDTQYF. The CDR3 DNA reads TGCGCCAGCAGCCAAGTTCGGGCTAGCGGGACAGATACGCAGTATTTT.

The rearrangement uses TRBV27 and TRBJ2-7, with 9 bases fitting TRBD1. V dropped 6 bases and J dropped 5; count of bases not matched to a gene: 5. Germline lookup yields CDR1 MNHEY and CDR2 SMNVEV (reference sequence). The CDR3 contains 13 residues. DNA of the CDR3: TGTGCCAGCAGCCCGGACAGGGGCAACGAGCAGTACTTC. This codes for CASSPDRGNEQYF.

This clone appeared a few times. The CDR3 DNA reads as TGTGCCAGTAAGAGACAGGGGACGAACACCGGGGAGCTGTTTTTT. Translating it yields CASKRQGTNTGELFF. The genes are TRBV19 and TRBJ2-2; 8 bases agree with TRBD1. The J segment lost 0 bases and the V segment lost 7 bases, leaving 4 bases of the junction unmatched. From germline, CDR1 is LNHDA and CDR2 SQIVND (reference sequence). This CDR3 has 15 residues.

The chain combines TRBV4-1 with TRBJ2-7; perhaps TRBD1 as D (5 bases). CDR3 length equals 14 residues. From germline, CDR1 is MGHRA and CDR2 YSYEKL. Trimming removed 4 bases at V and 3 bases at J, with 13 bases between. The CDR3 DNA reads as TGCGCCAGCAGCCCCCAAGGTAGGGGCTACGAGCAGTACTTC. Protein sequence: CASSPQGRGYEQYF.

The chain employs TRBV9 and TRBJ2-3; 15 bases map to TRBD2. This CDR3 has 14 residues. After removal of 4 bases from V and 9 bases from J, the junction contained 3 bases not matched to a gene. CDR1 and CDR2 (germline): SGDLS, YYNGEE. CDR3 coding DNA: TGTGCCAGCAGCCGGACTAGCGGGAGGGTAACGCAGTATTTT. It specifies CASSRTSGRVTQYF.